One and the same sample provided the 32 T cell receptor beta chains below, sequenced in a study of cytomegalovirus exposure and HLA in healthy donors (dated 2017 in TCRdb). The protocol used for the library was the immunoSEQ multiplex PCR assay. A mixture of 60 forward primers for TCR Vbeta segments and 13 reverse primers for TCR Jbeta segments was used in the multiplex PCR. The source is immuneACCESS, and TCRdb retained only in-frame sequences with V and J called. Part of the clones is not carried over; for the studies checked, unresolved V genes explain less than half of this, and the remainder is unexplained. Here the sample has around 100,000 clones; 76% occur a single time. About 4% of the sample is taken by the ten largest. The sample was PBMCs. The origin of the receptors is a man between 35 and 55 years old in good health and CMV-seronegative.

The chain carries TRBV6-5 and TRBJ2-7; D is possibly TRBD1 (6 bases). V was cut by 0 bases and J by 3 bases, with 15 bases left in between. The CDR3 consists of 16 residues. CDR1 is MNHEY, CDR2 SVGAGI, per germline. The CDR3 DNA reads TGTGCCAGCAGTTACTCGAACATACAGGGCCACTACGAGCAGTACTTC. Amino acid sequence: CASSYSNIQGHYEQYF.

This clone has a handful of counts. The chain combines TRBV6-5 with TRBJ2-7; 7 bases fit TRBD2. V lost 7 bases and J lost 2; bases outside the gene matches: 11. CDR3 length: 15 residues. Germline V gene lookup returns CDR1 MNHEY and CDR2 SVGAGI. The CDR3 here is CASTQRGGIPYEQYF. DNA for the CDR3: TGTGCCAGCACCCAGAGGGGAGGGATCCCCTACGAGCAGTACTTC.

J is TRBJ1-1 and V is TRBV5-4; the match to TRBD1 covers 8 bases. J gave up 3 bases and V 2 bases, and 9 bases lay outside the gene matches. The germline gives CDR1 SGHNT, CDR2 YYREEE (reference sequence). This CDR3 contains 16 residues. The CDR3 DNA reads TGTGCCAGCAGCTTCGGCAGGGGGCGAGGAGACACTGAAGCTTTCTTT. It yields the protein CASSFGRGRGDTEAFF.

The gene calls are TRBV6-5 and TRBJ1-2, with D possibly being TRBD1 (5 bases). V lost 6 bases and J lost 5, with 19 bases in between. The CDR3 extends over 15 amino acids. CDR1 is MNHEY and CDR2 is SVGAGI in the germline V gene. The CDR3 loop reads CASRKGGTVEYGYTF. The CDR3 DNA is TGTGCCAGCAGAAAAGGAGGGACGGTGGAATATGGCTACACCTTC.

The chain joins TRBV10-1 to TRBJ1-4; D remains ambiguous. Deletions cut 5 bases from V and 0 bases from J, with 7 bases between. Germline V gene lookup returns CDR1 WNHNN and CDR2 SYGVQD (reference sequence). The CDR3 covers 14 residues. The CDR3 loop reads CASSLGATNEKLFF. DNA for the CDR3: TGCGCCAGCAGTCTCGGAGCAACTAATGAAAAACTGTTTTTT.

This chain joins TRBV5-4 and TRBJ2-5, with TRBD2 identical over 9 bases. V dropped 1 base and J dropped 5; count of bases not matched to a gene: 9. Germline loops: CDR1 SGHNT, CDR2 YYREEE (reference sequence). The CDR3 is made up of 16 amino acids. Here the CDR3 reads CASSLSSAGGRETQYF. CDR3 DNA: TGTGCCAGCAGCTTGAGTTCGGCGGGGGGGCGGGAGACCCAGTACTTC.

The chain carries TRBV7-8 and TRBJ2-3; 9 bases line up with TRBD2. Losses at the gene ends were 4 bases for V and 3 bases for J; bases not matched to a gene: 5. The CDR3 is 15 residues long. From germline, CDR1 is SGHVS and CDR2 FQNEAQ. This CDR3 is CASSSPTSGTDTQYF. The CDR3 nucleotides are TGTGCCAGCAGCTCACCGACTAGCGGTACAGATACGCAGTATTTT.

With respect to this clone: Other DNA sequences of this sample code for an identical CDR3. The rearrangement joins TRBV7-2 to TRBJ1-1; D is ambiguous. This CDR3 spans 13 amino acids. CDR1 is SGHTA and CDR2 is FQGNSA in the germline V gene. V lost 3 bases, J lost 2 bases, and 7 bases lay in between. The DNA for the CDR3 is TGTGCCAGCAGCTTGGAGGGAAACACTGAAGCTTTCTTT. Amino acid sequence: CASSLEGNTEAFF.

The rearrangement joins TRBV9 to TRBJ2-3, with D perhaps matching TRBD2 (7 bases). Trimming took off 3 bases at V and 5 bases at J, with 13 bases between the two ends. CDR1 is SGDLS, CDR2 YYNGEE, per germline. This CDR3 comprises 14 residues. The chain's CDR3 is CASSGWGGVDTQYF. CDR3 sequence (DNA): TGTGCCAGCAGCGGGTGGGGGGGCGTAGATACGCAGTATTTT.

The chain combines TRBV11-2 with TRBJ1-1, with 10 positions matching TRBD1. The CDR3 totals 15 residues. V lost 3 bases to trimming and J lost 5 bases; unmatched junction nucleotides: 6. Looked up from germline, CDR1 is SGHAT and CDR2 is FQNNGV. The CDR3: CASSFRTGGGTEAFF. Here the CDR3 DNA reads TGTGCCAGCAGCTTCCGGACAGGGGGGGGTACTGAAGCTTTCTTT. The complete variable domain, with remaining parts taken from reference TRBV11-2 and TRBJ1-1, reads EAGVAQSPRYKIIEKRQSVAFWCNPISGHATLYWYQQILGQGPKLLIQFQNNGVVDDSQLPKDRFSAERLKGVDSTLKIQPAKLEDSAVYLCASSFRTGGGTEAFFGQGTRLTVV.

This clone showed up just once. The chain couples TRBV2 to TRBJ1-4, with D uncertain. The germline gives CDR1 SNHLY, CDR2 FYNNEI. V shed 7 bases and J shed 7 bases, with 22 bases lying between them. There are 16 residues in the CDR3. CDR3: CASKKGGSQFIEKLFF. The DNA of the CDR3 is TGTGCCAGCAAGAAAGGAGGGTCCCAATTTATTGAAAAACTGTTTTTT.

This chain uses TRBV7-9 with TRBJ1-2; 8 bases are shared with TRBD1. The V gene end was trimmed by 5 bases and the J gene end by 5 bases; junction bases not matched to a gene: 13. Looked up from germline, CDR1 is SEHNR and CDR2 is FQNEAQ (reference sequence). The CDR3 has 16 amino acids. In nucleotides, the CDR3 is TGTGCCAGCAGCCCCACCCAGGGACAGGTGGAGTATGGCTACACCTTC. Its translation is CASSPTQGQVEYGYTF.

The rearrangement uses TRBV6-1 and TRBJ1-3; D is ambiguous. Germline V CDR1 and CDR2: MNHNS, SASEGT. Trimming took 2 bases from V and 4 from J, leaving 12 bases between them. CDR3 length: 15 residues. CDR3 sequence (DNA): TGTGCCAGCAGTGAAAGTCGGCAGGTCGGAAACACCATATATTTT. Translated, it gives CASSESRQVGNTIYF.

The chain links TRBV10-1 to TRBJ2-7; TRBD1 is a possible D gene (5 bases). V gave up 8 bases and J gave up 7 bases, with 9 bases separating them. The CDR3 is 10 amino acids. CDR1 is WNHNN and CDR2 is SYGVQD in the germline V gene (reference sequence). The CDR3 nucleotides read TGCGCCAGCGCCCGACAGGAGCAGTACTTC. Translation: CASARQEQYF.

This clone was found once. This chain connects TRBV5-5 to TRBJ2-3; tentatively, D is TRBD2 (5 bases). The CDR3 has 16 amino acids. Germline V CDR1 and CDR2: SGHKS, YYEKEE (reference sequence). Trimming stripped 0 bases from V and 0 bases from J, with 11 bases between. The CDR3 DNA reads TGTGCCAGCAGCTTGGTGTCGGGAACTAGCACAGATACGCAGTATTTT. Protein product: CASSLVSGTSTDTQYF. Complete variable domain (other parts from reference TRBV5-5 and TRBJ2-3): DAGVTQSPTHLIKTRGQQVTLRCSPISGHKSVSWYQQVLGQGPQFIFQYYEKEERGRGNFPDRFSARQFPNYSSELNVNALLLGDSALYLCASSLVSGTSTDTQYFGPGTRLTVL.

This clone turned up a few times. The chain couples TRBV12-5 to TRBJ2-5; 7 bases line up with TRBD1. CDR3 length: 15 amino acids. Unmatched junction bases numbered 7, after V lost 6 bases and J lost 0 bases. Per germline, CDR1 LGHNT and CDR2 FRNRAP. The CDR3 protein is CASGLTGLYQETQYF. In nucleotides, the CDR3 is TGTGCTAGTGGCCTGACAGGGCTCTACCAAGAGACCCAGTACTTC.

This clone has a handful of counts. The chain recombines TRBV2 with TRBJ1-1; TRBD1 agrees at 7 bases. This CDR3 has 13 residues. V lost 4 bases to trimming and J lost 1 base; unmatched junction nucleotides: 0. Per the germline V gene, CDR1 is SNHLY and CDR2 is FYNNEI. The CDR3 here is CASSGQGNTEAFF. CDR3 nucleotide sequence: TGTGCCAGCAGTGGACAGGGGAACACTGAAGCTTTCTTT.

The rearrangement joins TRBV11-3 to TRBJ2-1, with 8 positions matching TRBD2. Germline lookup yields CDR1 SGHNT and CDR2 YENEEA. The junction had 12 bases not matched to a gene; V was cut back by 2 bases and J by 6 bases. There are 17 residues in the CDR3. As DNA, the CDR3 is TGTGCCAGCAGCTTATACGTAACGGGGGGGAATACCAATGAGCAGTTCTTC. Amino acids: CASSLYVTGGNTNEQFF. The variable domain in full, completed from reference TRBV11-3 and TRBJ2-1, reads EAGVVQSPRYKIIEKKQPVAFWCNPISGHNTLYWYLQNLGQGPELLIRYENEEAVDDSQLPKDRFSAERLKGVDSTLKIQPAELGDSAVYLCASSLYVTGGNTNEQFFGPGTRLTVL.

The V call is TRBV9, the J call TRBJ2-3, with D perhaps matching TRBD2 (6 bases). V dropped 4 bases and J dropped 0 bases, with 12 bases sitting between them. The CDR3 totals 15 residues. From germline, CDR1 is SGDLS and CDR2 YYNGEE. CDR3: CASSHLGTSTDTQYF. Here the CDR3 DNA reads TGTGCCAGCAGCCACCTTGGGACTAGCACAGATACGCAGTATTTT.

The rearrangement links TRBV7-2 to TRBJ1-5; D possibly corresponds to TRBD1 (5 bases). The CDR3 contains 12 residues. The germline V gene has CDR1 SGHTA and CDR2 FQGNSA. The V end was cut by 4 bases, the J end by 9 bases, with 10 bases between. CDR3 nucleotide sequence: TGTGCCAGCAGCTCCGGACACCCGCCCCAGCATTTT. This encodes CASSSGHPPQHF. The full variable domain, rest sourced from reference TRBV7-2 and TRBJ1-5, is GAGVSQSPSNKVTEKGKDVELRCDPISGHTALYWYRQSLGQGLEFLIYFQGNSAPDKSGLPSDRFSAERTGGSVSTLTIQRTQQEDSAVYLCASSSGHPPQHFGDGTRLSIL.

V gene TRBV7-2 combines with J gene TRBJ1-5; 8 bases map to TRBD1. This CDR3 region has 16 residues. J gave up 5 bases and V 0 bases, and 6 bases lay outside the gene matches. Germline V gene sequence: CDR1 SGHTA, CDR2 FQGNSA. The CDR3 loop reads CASSLARAGGHQPQHF. The CDR3 DNA reads as TGTGCCAGCAGCTTAGCTCGGGCAGGGGGCCATCAGCCCCAGCATTTT.

The chain combines TRBV6-4 with TRBJ2-1; 10 positions agree with TRBD2. V lost 2 bases, J lost 3 bases, and 7 bases stayed unmatched. Germline V lookup: CDR1 MRHNA, CDR2 SNTAGT. The CDR3 is 17 amino acids. This CDR3 is CASSDGASGGSYNEQFF. DNA of the CDR3: TGTGCCAGCAGTGACGGGGCTAGCGGGGGTAGCTACAATGAGCAGTTCTTC.

This rearrangement joins TRBV5-4 to TRBJ1-2, with 9 bases identical to TRBD1. The CDR3 has 15 residues. The ends lost 2 bases at V and 5 bases at J; junction bases unmatched: 7. Germline-derived CDR1 and CDR2 are SGHNT and YYREEE (reference sequence). This chain's CDR3 is CASSFGDRGGYGYTF. In DNA form, the CDR3 reads TGTGCCAGCAGCTTTGGTGACAGGGGGGGGTATGGCTACACCTTC. Supplemented by reference TRBV5-4 and TRBJ1-2, the full variable domain reads ETGVTQSPTHLIKTRGQQVTLRCSSQSGHNTVSWYQQALGQGPQFIFQYYREEENGRGNFPPRFSGLQFPNYSSELNVNALELDDSALYLCASSFGDRGGYGYTFGSGTRLTVV.

This clone has more than one count but fewer than ten. This chain uses TRBV27 with TRBJ1-1; TRBD1 matches 7 bases. The CDR3 has 13 residues. CDR1 is MNHEY and CDR2 is SMNVEV in the germline V gene (reference sequence). CDR3: CALRGQMNTEAFF. The DNA for the CDR3 is TGTGCGTTACGGGGACAGATGAACACTGAAGCTTTCTTT.

The chain is built from TRBV4-3 and TRBJ2-3, with D possibly TRBD2 on 7 matching bases. V dropped 3 bases and J dropped 4 bases, with 14 bases sitting between them. This CDR3 contains 15 residues. The germline CDR1 and CDR2 sequences are LGHNA and YSLEER. The CDR3 sequence is CASSHVGGGPDTQYF. DNA for the CDR3: TGCGCCAGCAGCCACGTAGGGGGGGGTCCAGATACGCAGTATTTT.

A single count supports this clone. The chain links TRBV28 to TRBJ1-3; unclear D gene. Trimming pared 5 bases from V and 2 bases from J, leaving 10 bases between. This CDR3 contains 14 residues. Germline V gives CDR1 MDHEN, CDR2 SYDVKM. In DNA form, the CDR3 reads TGTGCCAGCAGTCCTCCCGGTGCTGGAAACACCATATATTTT. Its translation is CASSPPGAGNTIYF. Using reference TRBV28 and TRBJ1-3 for the parts outside the CDR3, the full variable domain is DVKVTQSSRYLVKRTGEKVFLECVQDMDHENMFWYRQDPGLGLRLIYFSYDVKMKEKGDIPEGYSVSREKKERFSLILESASTNQTSMYLCASSPPGAGNTIYFGEGSWLTVV.

This clone was detected only a few times. The chain couples TRBV15 to TRBJ1-2; 9 bases line up with TRBD1. V dropped 2 bases and J dropped 6; count of bases not matched to a gene: 7. Germline V gene lookup returns CDR1 LNHNV and CDR2 YYDKDF (reference sequence). This CDR3 region has 15 residues. The CDR3 here is CATSRPRDREDGYTF. CDR3 bases: TGTGCCACCAGCAGACCGAGGGACAGGGAGGATGGCTACACCTTC.

This chain uses TRBV7-6 with TRBJ2-5; 10 bases agree with TRBD1. Unmatched junction bases numbered 6, after V lost 1 base and J lost 1 base. Germline V gives CDR1 SGHVS, CDR2 FNYEAQ. CDR3 length equals 17 residues. The CDR3: CASSLVPGQGGQETQYF. CDR3 bases: TGTGCCAGCAGCTTAGTTCCTGGACAGGGGGGCCAAGAGACCCAGTACTTC.

The chain has TRBV20-1 and TRBJ1-1, with D possibly matching TRBD1 (6 bases). The CDR3 covers 11 residues. V lost 3 bases to trimming and J lost 9 bases, with 11 bases between them. CDR1 is DFQATT and CDR2 is SNEGSKA in the germline V gene (reference sequence). CDR3 nucleotide sequence: TGCAGTGCTAGCTCAACAGGGAAAGCTTTCTTT. Its translation is CSASSTGKAFF.

The chain uses TRBV6-5 and TRBJ2-7, with 10 bases matching TRBD1. Germline V lookup: CDR1 MNHEY, CDR2 SVGAGI. V trimming: 4 bases; J trimming: 4 bases; junction bases outside the gene matches: 4. The CDR3 is made up of 14 amino acids. Written as DNA, the CDR3 is TGTGCCAGCAGTTCCCCGGGACAGGGGTACGAGCAGTACTTC. The encoded protein is CASSSPGQGYEQYF.

This clone turned up a few times. The V call is TRBV9, the J call TRBJ2-2, with 10 positions matching TRBD1. This CDR3 contains 15 residues. With V trimmed by 4 bases and J by 5 bases, 5 bases remained unmatched. CDR1 and CDR2 (germline): SGDLS, YYNGEE. The CDR3 protein is CASSPGTGVTGELFF. The CDR3 region has the DNA TGTGCCAGCAGCCCCGGGACAGGGGTTACCGGGGAGCTGTTTTTT. The variable domain in full, completed from reference TRBV9 and TRBJ2-2, reads DSGVTQTPKHLITATGQRVTLRCSPRSGDLSVYWYQQSLDQGLQFLIQYYNGEERAKGNILERFSAQQFPDLHSELNLSSLELGDSALYFCASSPGTGVTGELFFGEGSRLTVL.

J is TRBJ1-1 and V is TRBV2; perhaps TRBD1 as D (6 bases). This CDR3 spans 14 amino acids. The V end was cut by 6 bases, the J end by 2 bases, with 13 bases between. Germline CDR1 is SNHLY and CDR2 is FYNNEI. CDR3 in DNA: TGTGCCAGCAGGGGGGGGCTCCCTAACACTGAAGCTTTCTTT. Protein sequence: CASRGGLPNTEAFF.